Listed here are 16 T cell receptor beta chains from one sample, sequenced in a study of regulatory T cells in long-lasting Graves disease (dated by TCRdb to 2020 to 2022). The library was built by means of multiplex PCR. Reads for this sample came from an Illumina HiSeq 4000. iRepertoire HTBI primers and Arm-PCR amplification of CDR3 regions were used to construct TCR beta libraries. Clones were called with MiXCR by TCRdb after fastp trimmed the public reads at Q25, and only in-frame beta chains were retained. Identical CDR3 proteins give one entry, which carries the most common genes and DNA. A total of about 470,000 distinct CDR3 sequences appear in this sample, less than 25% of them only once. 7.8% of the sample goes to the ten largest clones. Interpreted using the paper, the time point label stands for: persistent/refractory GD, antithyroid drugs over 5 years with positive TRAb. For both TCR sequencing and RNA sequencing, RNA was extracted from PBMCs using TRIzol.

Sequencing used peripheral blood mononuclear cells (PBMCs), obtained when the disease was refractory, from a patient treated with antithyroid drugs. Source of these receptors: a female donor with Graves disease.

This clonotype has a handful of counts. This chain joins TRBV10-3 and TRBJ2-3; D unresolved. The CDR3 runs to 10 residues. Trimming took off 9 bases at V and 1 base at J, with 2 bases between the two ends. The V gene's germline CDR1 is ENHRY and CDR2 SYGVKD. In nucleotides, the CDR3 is TGTGCCATAGGCACAGATACGCAGTATTTT. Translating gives CAIGTDTQYF.

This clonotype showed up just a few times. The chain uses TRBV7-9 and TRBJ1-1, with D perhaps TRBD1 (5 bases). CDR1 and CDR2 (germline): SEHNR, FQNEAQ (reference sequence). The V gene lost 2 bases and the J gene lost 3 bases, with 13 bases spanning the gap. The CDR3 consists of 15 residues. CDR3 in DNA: TGTGCCAGCAGCTTACAAGCGGGGGGGGACACTGAAGCTTTCTTT. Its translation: CASSLQAGGDTEAFF. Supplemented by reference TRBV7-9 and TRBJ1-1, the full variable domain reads DTGVSQNPRHKITKRGQNVTFRCDPISEHNRLYWYRQTLGQGPEFLTYFQNEAQLEKSRLLSDRFSAERPKGSFSTLEIQRTEQGDSAMYLCASSLQAGGDTEAFFGQGTRLTVV.

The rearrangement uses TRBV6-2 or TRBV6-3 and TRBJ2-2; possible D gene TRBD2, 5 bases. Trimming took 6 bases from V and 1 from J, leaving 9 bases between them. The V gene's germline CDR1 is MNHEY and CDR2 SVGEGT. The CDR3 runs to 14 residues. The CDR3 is CASRRSGNTGELFF. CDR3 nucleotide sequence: TGTGCCAGCAGGAGGAGCGGGAACACCGGGGAGCTGTTTTTT.

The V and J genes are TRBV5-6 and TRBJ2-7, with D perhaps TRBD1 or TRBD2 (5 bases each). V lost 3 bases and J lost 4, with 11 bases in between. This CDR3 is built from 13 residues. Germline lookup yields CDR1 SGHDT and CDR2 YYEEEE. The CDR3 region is CASSWDGLYEQYF. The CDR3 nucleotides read TGTGCCAGCAGCTGGGACGGATTATACGAGCAGTACTTC.

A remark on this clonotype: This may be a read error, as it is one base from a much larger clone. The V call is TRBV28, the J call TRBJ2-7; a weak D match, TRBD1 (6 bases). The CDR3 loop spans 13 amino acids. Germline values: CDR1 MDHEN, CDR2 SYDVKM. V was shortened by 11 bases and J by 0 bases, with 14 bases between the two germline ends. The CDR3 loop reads CAAELDSSYEQYF. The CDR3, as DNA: TGTGCCGCCGAACTGGACAGCTCCTACGAGCAGTACTTC.

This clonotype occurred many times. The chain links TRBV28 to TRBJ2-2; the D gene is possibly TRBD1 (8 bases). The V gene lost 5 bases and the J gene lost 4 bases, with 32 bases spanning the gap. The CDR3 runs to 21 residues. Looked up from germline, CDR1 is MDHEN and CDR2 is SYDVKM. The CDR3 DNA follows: TGTGCCAGCAGTGGCAGCAGGGGGCTTTTTCGGCGCGGGGGACCCACCGGGGAGCTGTTTTTT. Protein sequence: CASSGSRGLFRRGGPTGELFF.

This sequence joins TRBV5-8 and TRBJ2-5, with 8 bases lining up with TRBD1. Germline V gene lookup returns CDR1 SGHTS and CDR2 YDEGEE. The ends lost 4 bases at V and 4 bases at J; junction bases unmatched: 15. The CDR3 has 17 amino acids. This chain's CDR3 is CASSRSGGLGQRETQYF. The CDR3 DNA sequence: TGTGCCAGCAGCAGGTCAGGGGGCTTGGGTCAGCGAGAGACCCAGTACTTC.

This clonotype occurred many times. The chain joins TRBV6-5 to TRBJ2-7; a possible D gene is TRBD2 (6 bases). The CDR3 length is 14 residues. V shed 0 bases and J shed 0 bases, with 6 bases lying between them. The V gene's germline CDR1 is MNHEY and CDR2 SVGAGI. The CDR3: CASSYSGGSYEQYF. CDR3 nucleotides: TGTGCCAGCAGTTACTCGGGGGGCTCCTACGAGCAGTACTTC.

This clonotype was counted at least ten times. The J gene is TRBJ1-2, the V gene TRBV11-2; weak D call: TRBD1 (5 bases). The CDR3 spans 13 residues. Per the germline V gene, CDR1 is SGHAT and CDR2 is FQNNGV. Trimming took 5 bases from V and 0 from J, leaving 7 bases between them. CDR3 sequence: CASSRGANYGYTF. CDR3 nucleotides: TGTGCCAGCAGCCGGGGGGCTAACTATGGCTACACCTTC. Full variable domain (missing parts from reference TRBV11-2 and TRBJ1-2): EAGVAQSPRYKIIEKRQSVAFWCNPISGHATLYWYQQILGQGPKLLIQFQNNGVVDDSQLPKDRFSAERLKGVDSTLKIQPAKLEDSAVYLCASSRGANYGYTFGSGTRLTVV.

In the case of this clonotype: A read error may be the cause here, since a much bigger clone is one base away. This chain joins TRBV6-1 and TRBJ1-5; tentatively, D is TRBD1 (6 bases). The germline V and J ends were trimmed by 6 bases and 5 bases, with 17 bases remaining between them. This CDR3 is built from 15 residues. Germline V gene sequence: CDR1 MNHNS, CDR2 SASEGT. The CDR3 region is CASSVGTFIHQPQHF. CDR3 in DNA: TGTGCCAGCAGCGTCGGGACATTTATACATCAGCCCCAGCATTTT.

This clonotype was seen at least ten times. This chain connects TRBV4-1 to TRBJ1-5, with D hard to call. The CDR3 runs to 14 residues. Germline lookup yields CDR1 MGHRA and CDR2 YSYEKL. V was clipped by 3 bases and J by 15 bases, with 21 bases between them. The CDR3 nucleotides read TGCGCCAGCAGCCAGGAGGCGCTCGGCCACCCCTCGCATTTT. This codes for CASSQEALGHPSHF.

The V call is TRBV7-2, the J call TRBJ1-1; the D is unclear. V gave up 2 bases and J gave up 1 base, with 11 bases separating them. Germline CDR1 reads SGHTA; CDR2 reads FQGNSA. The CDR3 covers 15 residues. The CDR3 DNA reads TGTGCCAGCAGCTTATCTCCCGACCGGAACACTGAAGCTTTCTTT. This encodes CASSLSPDRNTEAFF.

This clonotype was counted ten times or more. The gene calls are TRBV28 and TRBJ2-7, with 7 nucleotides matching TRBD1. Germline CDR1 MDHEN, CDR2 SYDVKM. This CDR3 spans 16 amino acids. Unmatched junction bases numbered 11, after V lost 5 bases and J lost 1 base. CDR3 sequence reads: CASSLRQGRRSYEQYF. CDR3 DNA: TGTGCCAGCAGTCTCCGACAGGGACGGCGGTCCTACGAGCAGTACTTC.

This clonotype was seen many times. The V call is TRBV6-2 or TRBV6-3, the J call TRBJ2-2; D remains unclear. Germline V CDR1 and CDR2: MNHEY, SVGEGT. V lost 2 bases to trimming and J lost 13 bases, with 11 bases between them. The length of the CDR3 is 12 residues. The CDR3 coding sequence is TGTGCCAGCAGTTACGTTAAGGGCGTGCTGTTTTTT. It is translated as CASSYVKGVLFF.

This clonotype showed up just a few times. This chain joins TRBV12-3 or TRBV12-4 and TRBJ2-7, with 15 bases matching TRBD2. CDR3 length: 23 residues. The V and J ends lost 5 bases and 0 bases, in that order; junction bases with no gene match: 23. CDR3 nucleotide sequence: TGTGCCAGCAGTACCACTACGGTAGGGCAAGGGGGACTAGCGGGAGGCCCCTCCTACGAGCAGTACTTC. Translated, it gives CASSTTTVGQGGLAGGPSYEQYF.

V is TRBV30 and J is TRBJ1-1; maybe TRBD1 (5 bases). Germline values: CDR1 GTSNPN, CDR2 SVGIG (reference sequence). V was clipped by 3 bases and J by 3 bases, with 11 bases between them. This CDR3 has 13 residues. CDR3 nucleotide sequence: TGTGCCTGGAGCGGGGGGGGGGACACTGAAGCTTTCTTT. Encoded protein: CAWSGGGDTEAFF.